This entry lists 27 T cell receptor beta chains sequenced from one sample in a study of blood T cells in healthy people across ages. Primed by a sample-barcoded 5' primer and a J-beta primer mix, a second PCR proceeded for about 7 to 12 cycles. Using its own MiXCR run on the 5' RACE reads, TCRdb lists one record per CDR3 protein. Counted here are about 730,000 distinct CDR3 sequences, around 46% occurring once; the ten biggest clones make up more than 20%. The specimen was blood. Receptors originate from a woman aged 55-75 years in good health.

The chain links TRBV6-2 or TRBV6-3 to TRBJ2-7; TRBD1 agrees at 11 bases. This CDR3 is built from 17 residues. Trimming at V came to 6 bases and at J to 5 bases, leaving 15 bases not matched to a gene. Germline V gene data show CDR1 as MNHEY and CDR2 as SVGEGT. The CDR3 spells CASSLNSPGQGDHEQYF. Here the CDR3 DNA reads TGTGCCAGCAGCCTCAACTCACCGGGACAGGGGGACCACGAGCAGTACTTC.

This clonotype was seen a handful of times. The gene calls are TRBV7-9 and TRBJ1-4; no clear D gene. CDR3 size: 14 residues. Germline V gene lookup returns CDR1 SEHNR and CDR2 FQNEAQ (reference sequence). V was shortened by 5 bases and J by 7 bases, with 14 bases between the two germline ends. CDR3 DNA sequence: TGTGCCAGCAGCCCGGTGGCAGCAAGTGAAAAACTGTTTTTT. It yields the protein CASSPVAASEKLFF.

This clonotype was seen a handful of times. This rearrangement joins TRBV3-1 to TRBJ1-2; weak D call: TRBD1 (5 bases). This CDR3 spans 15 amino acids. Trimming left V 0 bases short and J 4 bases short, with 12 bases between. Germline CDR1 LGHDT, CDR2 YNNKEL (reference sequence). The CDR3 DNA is TGTGCCAGCAGCCAAGATTTCGGACAATCCTATGGCTACACCTTC. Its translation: CASSQDFGQSYGYTF.

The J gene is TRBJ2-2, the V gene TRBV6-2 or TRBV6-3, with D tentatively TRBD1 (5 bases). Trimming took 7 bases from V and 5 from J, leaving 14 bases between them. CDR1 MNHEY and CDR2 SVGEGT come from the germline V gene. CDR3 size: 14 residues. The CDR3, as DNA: TGTGCCAGCAAGGCAGGGATAAGAACCGGGGAGCTGTTTTTT. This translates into CASKAGIRTGELFF.

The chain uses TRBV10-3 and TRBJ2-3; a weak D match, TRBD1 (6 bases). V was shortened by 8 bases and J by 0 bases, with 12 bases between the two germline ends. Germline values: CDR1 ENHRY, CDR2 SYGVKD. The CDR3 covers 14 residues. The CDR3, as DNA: TGTGCCATCGCCGAGGACAGTAGCACAGATACGCAGTATTTT. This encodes CAIAEDSSTDTQYF.

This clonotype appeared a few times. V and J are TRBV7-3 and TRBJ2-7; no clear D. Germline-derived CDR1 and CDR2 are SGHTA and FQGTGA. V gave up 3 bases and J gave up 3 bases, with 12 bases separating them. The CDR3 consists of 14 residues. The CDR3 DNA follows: TGTGCCAGCAGCTTTGGGCAGAAGGGCTACGAGCAGTACTTC. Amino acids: CASSFGQKGYEQYF.

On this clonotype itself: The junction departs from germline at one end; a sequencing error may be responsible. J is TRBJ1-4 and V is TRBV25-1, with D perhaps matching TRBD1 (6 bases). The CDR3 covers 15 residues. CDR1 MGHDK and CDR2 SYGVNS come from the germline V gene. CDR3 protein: CASSGGAATNEKLFF. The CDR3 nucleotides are TGTGCCAGCAGCGGGGGGGCTGCAACTAATGAAAAGCTGTTTTTT.

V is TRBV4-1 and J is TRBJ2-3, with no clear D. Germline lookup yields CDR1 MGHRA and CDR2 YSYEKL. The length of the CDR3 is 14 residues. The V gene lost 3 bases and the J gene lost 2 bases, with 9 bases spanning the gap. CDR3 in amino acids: CASSHWSDTDTQYF. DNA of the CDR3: TGCGCCAGCAGCCATTGGTCCGACACAGATACGCAGTATTTT.

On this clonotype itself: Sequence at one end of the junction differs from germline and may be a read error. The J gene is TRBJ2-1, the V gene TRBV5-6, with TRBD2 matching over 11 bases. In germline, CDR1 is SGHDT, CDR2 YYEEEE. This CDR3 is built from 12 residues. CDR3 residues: CTSSTTSGIEFF. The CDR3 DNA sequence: TGTACCAGCAGCACGACTAGCGGGATTGAGTTCTTC.

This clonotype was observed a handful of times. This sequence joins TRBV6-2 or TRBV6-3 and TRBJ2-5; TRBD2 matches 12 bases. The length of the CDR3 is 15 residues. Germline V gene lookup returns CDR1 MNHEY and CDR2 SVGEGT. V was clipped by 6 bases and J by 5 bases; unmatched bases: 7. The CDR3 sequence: CASSYGLAGMETQYF. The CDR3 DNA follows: TGTGCCAGCAGCTACGGACTAGCGGGAATGGAGACCCAGTACTTC.

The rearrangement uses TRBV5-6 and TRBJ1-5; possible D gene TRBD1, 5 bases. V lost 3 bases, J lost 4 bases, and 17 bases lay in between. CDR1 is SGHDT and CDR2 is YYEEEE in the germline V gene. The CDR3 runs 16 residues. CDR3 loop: CASSSLGAGANQPQHF. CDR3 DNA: TGTGCCAGCAGCTCCCTTGGGGCAGGAGCGAATCAGCCCCAGCATTTT.

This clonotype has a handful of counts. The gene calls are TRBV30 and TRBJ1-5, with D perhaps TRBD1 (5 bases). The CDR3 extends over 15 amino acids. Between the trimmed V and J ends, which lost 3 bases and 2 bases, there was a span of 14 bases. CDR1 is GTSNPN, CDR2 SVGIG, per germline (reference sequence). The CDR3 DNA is TGTGCCTGGAGGATAGGGACCCCTGGCAATCAGCCCCAGCATTTT. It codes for CAWRIGTPGNQPQHF.

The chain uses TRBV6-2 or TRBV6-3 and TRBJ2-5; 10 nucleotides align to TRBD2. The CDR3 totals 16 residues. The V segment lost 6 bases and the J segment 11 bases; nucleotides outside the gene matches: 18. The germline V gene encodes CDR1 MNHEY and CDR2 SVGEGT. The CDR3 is CASSPRLAGVVNEQYF. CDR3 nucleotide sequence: TGTGCCAGCAGCCCCCGGCTAGCGGGAGTTGTGAATGAGCAGTACTTC.

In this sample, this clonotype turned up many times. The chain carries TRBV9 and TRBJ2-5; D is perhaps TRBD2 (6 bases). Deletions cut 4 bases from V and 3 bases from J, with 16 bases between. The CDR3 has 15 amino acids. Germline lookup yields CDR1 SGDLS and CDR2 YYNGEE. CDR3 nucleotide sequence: TGTGCCAGCAGCCCGACTCAGGGAGGAGAAGAGACCCAGTACTTC. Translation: CASSPTQGGEETQYF.

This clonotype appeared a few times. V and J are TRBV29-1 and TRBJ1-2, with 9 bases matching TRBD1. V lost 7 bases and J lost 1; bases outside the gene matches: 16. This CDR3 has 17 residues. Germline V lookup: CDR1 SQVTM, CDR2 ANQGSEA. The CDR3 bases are TGCAGCGCTTCATCCTCCCTCGGACAGGGGATTAACTATGGCTACACCTTC. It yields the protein CSASSSLGQGINYGYTF.

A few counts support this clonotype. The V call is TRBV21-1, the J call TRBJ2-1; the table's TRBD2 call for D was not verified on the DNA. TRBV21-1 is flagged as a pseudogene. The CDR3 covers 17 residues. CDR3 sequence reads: CASSKGSGAYSYNEQFF. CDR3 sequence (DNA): TGTGCCAGCAGCAAAGGGAGCGGGGCCTACTCATACAATGAGCAGTTCTTC.

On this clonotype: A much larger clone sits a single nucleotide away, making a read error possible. The CDR3 DNA is TGTGCCAGCAGCCAAGGGGGCAAACAGCCCCAGCATTTT. This encodes CASSQGGKQPQHF. This chain joins TRBV3-1 and TRBJ1-5, with a weak D call TRBD1 (5 bases). CDR3 length: 13 residues. Germline V gene lookup returns CDR1 LGHDT and CDR2 YNNKEL (reference sequence).

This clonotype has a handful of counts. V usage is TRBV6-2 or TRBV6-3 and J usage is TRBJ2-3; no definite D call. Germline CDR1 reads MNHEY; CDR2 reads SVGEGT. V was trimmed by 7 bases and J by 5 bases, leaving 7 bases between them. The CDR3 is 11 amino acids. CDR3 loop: CASTLRDTQYF. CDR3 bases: TGTGCCAGCACCTTAAGAGATACGCAGTATTTT.

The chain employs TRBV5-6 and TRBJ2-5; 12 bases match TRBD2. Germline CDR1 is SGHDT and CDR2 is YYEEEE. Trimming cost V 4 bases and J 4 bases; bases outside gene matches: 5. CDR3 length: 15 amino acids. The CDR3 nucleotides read TGTGCCAGCAGCATTCGACTAGCGGGAGCAGAGACCCAGTACTTC. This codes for CASSIRLAGAETQYF.

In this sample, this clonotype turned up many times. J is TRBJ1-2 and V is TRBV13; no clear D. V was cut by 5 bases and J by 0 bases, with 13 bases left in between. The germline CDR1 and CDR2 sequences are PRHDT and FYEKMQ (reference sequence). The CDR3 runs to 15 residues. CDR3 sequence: CASSQNVQTNYGYTF. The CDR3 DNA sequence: TGTGCCAGCAGCCAAAACGTACAGACTAACTATGGCTACACCTTC.

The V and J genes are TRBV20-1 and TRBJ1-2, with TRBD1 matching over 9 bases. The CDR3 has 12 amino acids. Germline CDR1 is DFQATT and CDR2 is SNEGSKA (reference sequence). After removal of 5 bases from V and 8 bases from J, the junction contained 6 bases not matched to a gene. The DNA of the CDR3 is TGCAGTGCTGGACAGGGGCCGCAAGGCTACACCTTC. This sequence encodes CSAGQGPQGYTF.

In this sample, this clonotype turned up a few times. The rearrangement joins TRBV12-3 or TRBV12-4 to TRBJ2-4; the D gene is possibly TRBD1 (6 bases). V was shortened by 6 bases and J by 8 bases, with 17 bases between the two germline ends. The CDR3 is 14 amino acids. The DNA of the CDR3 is TGTGCCAGCAGGTCTGACAGGCTTCCGGACATTCAGTACTTC. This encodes CASRSDRLPDIQYF.

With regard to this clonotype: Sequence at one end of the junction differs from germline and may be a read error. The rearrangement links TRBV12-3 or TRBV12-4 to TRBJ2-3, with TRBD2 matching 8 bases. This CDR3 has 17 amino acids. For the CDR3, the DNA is TGTGCCAGCAGTTTAGGCCCGGGACTAGGCAGAACAGATGCGCAGTATTTT. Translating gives CASSLGPGLGRTDAQYF.

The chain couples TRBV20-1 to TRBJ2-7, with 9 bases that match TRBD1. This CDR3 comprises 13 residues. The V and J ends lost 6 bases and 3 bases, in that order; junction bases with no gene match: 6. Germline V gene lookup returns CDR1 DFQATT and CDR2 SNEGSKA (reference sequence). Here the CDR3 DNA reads TGCAGTGCGTCCGGGACAGGGCTCTACGAGCAGTACTTC. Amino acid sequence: CSASGTGLYEQYF.

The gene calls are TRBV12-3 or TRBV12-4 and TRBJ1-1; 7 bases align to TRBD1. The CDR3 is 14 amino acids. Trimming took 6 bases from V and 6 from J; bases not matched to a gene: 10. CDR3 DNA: TGTGCCAGCAGACTCAGGGACAGCCATCCTGAAGCTTTCTTT. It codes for CASRLRDSHPEAFF.

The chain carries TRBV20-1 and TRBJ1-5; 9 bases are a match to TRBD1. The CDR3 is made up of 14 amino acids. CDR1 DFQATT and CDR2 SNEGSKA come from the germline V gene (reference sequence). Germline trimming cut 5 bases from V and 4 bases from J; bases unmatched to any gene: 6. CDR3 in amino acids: CSAGKTGGNQPQHF. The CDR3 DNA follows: TGCAGTGCTGGGAAGACAGGGGGTAATCAGCCCCAGCATTTT.

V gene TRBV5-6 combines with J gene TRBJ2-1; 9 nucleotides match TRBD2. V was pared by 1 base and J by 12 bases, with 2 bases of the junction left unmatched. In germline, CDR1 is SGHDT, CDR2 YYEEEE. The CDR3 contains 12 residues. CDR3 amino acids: CASSLTAGGQFF. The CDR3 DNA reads TGTGCCAGCAGCTTGACAGCGGGGGGGCAGTTCTTC.